The 20 T cell receptor beta chains below were found in one sample sequenced in a study of CD8 T cells in ankylosing spondylitis. TCRdb itself ran the 5' RACE reads through MiXCR, one entry per CDR3 protein. The repertoire holds about 190,000 distinct CDR3 sequences, with approximately 13% as singletons. Material: blood, either unsorted or a sorted T cell fraction (not recorded which). These TCRs come from a female donor with ankylosing spondylitis or in good health (not recorded which).

This clonotype was counted many times. The chain uses TRBV4-2 and TRBJ1-2; no clear D. The ends were cut back, 6 bases at V and 9 bases at J, with 11 bases in the middle. The CDR3 has 11 residues. The germline CDR1 and CDR2 sequences are LGHNA and YNFKEQ. This CDR3 is CASRMGSSYTF. The CDR3 nucleotides read TGTGCCAGCAGAATGGGATCGAGCTACACCTTC.

In its sample, this clonotype was seen many times. The chain is built from TRBV7-2 and TRBJ2-3, with 9 positions matching TRBD2. Losses at the gene ends were 0 bases for V and 5 bases for J; bases not matched to a gene: 6. CDR3 size: 16 residues. Germline V gene data show CDR1 as SGHTA and CDR2 as FQGNSA. Here the CDR3 DNA reads TGTGCCAGCAGCTTAGCTCTAGCGGGGAGGGTAGATACGCAGTATTTT. Translation gives CASSLALAGRVDTQYF.

This clonotype was detected many times. The chain links TRBV5-1 to TRBJ2-1; no clear D gene. The V end was cut by 4 bases, the J end by 2 bases, with 10 bases between. The length of the CDR3 is 14 residues. The germline V gene has CDR1 SGHRS and CDR2 YFSETQ. The CDR3 reads CASSLDGAYNEQFF. Written as DNA, the CDR3 is TGCGCCAGCAGCCTGGATGGAGCCTACAATGAGCAGTTCTTC.

This chain uses TRBV28 with TRBJ2-2, with 9 bases identical to TRBD2. CDR3 length: 17 amino acids. Germline values: CDR1 MDHEN, CDR2 SYDVKM. V gave up 3 bases and J gave up 7 bases; unmatched junction bases: 12. For the CDR3, the DNA is TGTGCCAGCAGTTTCCTGTCTAGCGGGGACGGTGGCGGGGAGCTGTTTTTT. Its translation: CASSFLSSGDGGGELFF. The complete variable domain, with remaining parts taken from reference TRBV28 and TRBJ2-2, reads DVKVTQSSRYLVKRTGEKVFLECVQDMDHENMFWYRQDPGLGLRLIYFSYDVKMKEKGDIPEGYSVSREKKERFSLILESASTNQTSMYLCASSFLSSGDGGGELFFGEGSRLTVL.

This clonotype was seen a handful of times. At one of its ends the junction is not consistent with the germline gene, which may arise from a read error. The chain recombines TRBV5-5 with TRBJ2-2; D gene ambiguous. The CDR3 extends over 14 amino acids. Germline V gene data show CDR1 as SGHKS and CDR2 as YYEKEE (reference sequence). The CDR3 coding sequence is TGCGCCAGCAGCTCGAGACTTGACACCGGGGAGCTGTTTTTT. Its translation is CASSSRLDTGELFF.

This clonotype came up a few times. This sequence joins TRBV12-3 or TRBV12-4 and TRBJ2-2, with D unclear. This CDR3 spans 14 amino acids. The V end lost 2 bases, the J end lost 5 bases, and 9 bases lay between the germline ends. Written as DNA, the CDR3 is TGTGCCAGCAGTTTATTTGCTGGAACCGGGGAGCTGTTTTTT. It codes for CASSLFAGTGELFF.

In this sample, this clonotype turned up a few times. This chain joins TRBV6-1 and TRBJ2-6; D is unresolved. The CDR3 covers 17 residues. In germline, CDR1 is MNHNS, CDR2 SASEGT. Trimming pared 7 bases from V and 0 bases from J, leaving 16 bases between. The CDR3 nucleotides are TGTGCCAGCACTCTATCGCTCGCCAGCTCTGGGGCCAACGTCCTGACTTTC. The encoded protein is CASTLSLASSGANVLTF.

At least ten counts were recorded for this clonotype. DNA of the CDR3: TGTGCCAGCAGTTCTCAAGTACGGGAACACGAGCAGTACTTC. Its protein product is CASSSQVREHEQYF. The chain recombines TRBV12-3 or TRBV12-4 with TRBJ2-7; a possible D gene is TRBD2 (5 bases). This CDR3 comprises 14 residues. The V and J ends lost 4 bases and 5 bases respectively, with 15 bases between them.

The chain uses TRBV20-1 and TRBJ2-1; the match to TRBD2 covers 11 bases. V was clipped by 1 base and J by 6 bases; unmatched bases: 14. CDR3 length: 18 amino acids. Germline assignment: CDR1 DFQATT and CDR2 SNEGSKA (reference sequence). This CDR3 reads CSARGSGRAGVLSNEQFF. The CDR3 DNA is TGCAGTGCTAGAGGTAGCGGGAGGGCCGGGGTACTATCCAATGAGCAGTTCTTC.

The table lists this clonotype with a few counts. This rearrangement joins TRBV20-1 to TRBJ2-5; TRBD1 matches at 9 bases. Germline CDR1 is DFQATT and CDR2 is SNEGSKA (reference sequence). The CDR3 runs 13 residues. V lost 5 bases, J lost 7 bases, and 8 bases stayed unmatched. Written as DNA, the CDR3 is TGCAGTGCTGCCGGGACAGGGTCGGGGACCCAGTACTTC. Amino acid sequence: CSAAGTGSGTQYF.

This clonotype was counted between two and nine times. The chain has TRBV7-7 and TRBJ2-3; D ambiguous. The V and J ends lost 5 bases and 2 bases respectively, with 14 bases between them. CDR1 SSHAT and CDR2 FNYEAQ come from the germline V gene (reference sequence). The CDR3 contains 15 residues. The CDR3 region has the DNA TGTGCCAGCAGCCAGACACCAGCCCCCACAGATACGCAGTATTTT. Its protein product is CASSQTPAPTDTQYF.

This clonotype came up many times. The chain has TRBV12-3 or TRBV12-4 and TRBJ2-3; 9 bases agree with TRBD2. Trimming removed 5 bases from V and 5 bases from J; junction bases left unmatched: 14. The CDR3 has 17 residues. The CDR3 sequence: CASSGVIISGSGDTQYF. CDR3 DNA: TGTGCCAGCAGTGGGGTTATTATTAGCGGGAGTGGAGATACGCAGTATTTT.

A word on this clonotype: A much larger clonotype is one base distant, so this may be a read error. The CDR3 sequence is CTSSQDWGPNQPQHF. Written as DNA, the CDR3 is TGCACCAGCAGCCAAGATTGGGGACCGAATCAGCCCCAGCATTTT. The chain links TRBV4-3 to TRBJ1-5; maybe TRBD1 (5 bases). The CDR3 contains 15 residues. Germline V CDR1 and CDR2: LGHNA, YSLEER.

The rearrangement uses TRBV19 and TRBJ1-6; D uncertain. Trimming removed 10 bases from V and 7 bases from J, with 11 bases in between. This CDR3 has 12 residues. The germline CDR1 and CDR2 sequences are LNHDA and SQIVND (reference sequence). The chain's CDR3 is CAIGSGNSPLHF. CDR3 in DNA: TGTGCCATCGGGAGTGGAAATTCACCCCTCCACTTT.

This clonotype was observed a few times. CDR3 bases: TGTGCCAGTGGGACAGGGGACTCCTACGAGCAGTACTTC. It yields the protein CASGTGDSYEQYF. The genes are TRBV19 and TRBJ2-7, with 10 bases that match TRBD1. The germline CDR1 and CDR2 sequences are LNHDA and SQIVND (reference sequence). Unmatched junction bases numbered 1, after V lost 8 bases and J lost 0 bases. CDR3 length: 13 amino acids.

This clonotype appeared a few times. CDR3 DNA sequence: TGTGCCAGCAGTCCCGGGACTAGCGAAAAGCAGTTCTTC. Amino acids: CASSPGTSEKQFF. The chain carries TRBV6-2 or TRBV6-3 and TRBJ2-1, with TRBD2 matching over 10 bases. Trimming removed 5 bases from V and 11 bases from J; junction bases left unmatched: 6. The germline V gene encodes CDR1 MNHEY and CDR2 SVGEGT. The CDR3 runs to 13 residues.

In this sample, this clonotype turned up a few times. The chain has TRBV20-1 and TRBJ2-3; D not certain. V was trimmed by 0 bases and J by 4 bases, leaving 5 bases between them. Germline V gives CDR1 DFQATT, CDR2 SNEGSKA (reference sequence). The CDR3 is 12 amino acids. For the CDR3, the DNA is TGCAGTGCTAGAGAAGTCGCAGATACGCAGTATTTT. It yields the protein CSAREVADTQYF.

This clonotype appeared a few times. The V and J genes are TRBV19 and TRBJ1-2; D remains unclear. This CDR3 has 14 amino acids. Trimming stripped 6 bases from V and 1 base from J, with 12 bases between. Germline V gene data show CDR1 as LNHDA and CDR2 as SQIVND (reference sequence). The CDR3 nucleotides read TGTGCCAGTAGGCTAGACACTTTTAACTATGGCTACACCTTC. Protein product: CASRLDTFNYGYTF.

In this sample, this clonotype turned up many times. The rearrangement joins TRBV5-5 to TRBJ2-2; D possibly uses TRBD1 or TRBD2 (5 bases each). The CDR3 loop spans 16 amino acids. Trimming shortened V by 4 bases and J by 0 bases, and 13 bases separated the two germline ends. In germline, CDR1 is SGHKS, CDR2 YYEKEE (reference sequence). The CDR3 here is CASSHPGDANTGELFF. The CDR3 bases are TGTGCCAGCAGCCATCCCGGGGACGCGAACACCGGGGAGCTGTTTTTT.

The V and J genes are TRBV29-1 and TRBJ2-3; 13 positions match TRBD2. Germline assignment: CDR1 SQVTM and CDR2 ANQGSEA. CDR3 length: 16 amino acids. Trimming cost V 7 bases and J 4 bases; bases outside gene matches: 11. CDR3 loop: CSASVGLAGAADTQYF. The CDR3 nucleotides read TGCAGCGCCTCAGTAGGACTAGCGGGAGCGGCAGATACGCAGTATTTT.